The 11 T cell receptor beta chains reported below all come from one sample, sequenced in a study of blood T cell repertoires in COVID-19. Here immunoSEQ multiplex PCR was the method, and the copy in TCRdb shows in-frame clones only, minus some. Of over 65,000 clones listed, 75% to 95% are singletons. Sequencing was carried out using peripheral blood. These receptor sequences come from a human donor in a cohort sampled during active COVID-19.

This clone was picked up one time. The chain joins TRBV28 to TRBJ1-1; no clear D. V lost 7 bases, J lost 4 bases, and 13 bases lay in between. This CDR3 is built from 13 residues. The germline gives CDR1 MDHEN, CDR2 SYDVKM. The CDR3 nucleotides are TGTGCCAGCAATTCAGTTTCTCCCACTGAAGCTTTCTTT. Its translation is CASNSVSPTEAFF.

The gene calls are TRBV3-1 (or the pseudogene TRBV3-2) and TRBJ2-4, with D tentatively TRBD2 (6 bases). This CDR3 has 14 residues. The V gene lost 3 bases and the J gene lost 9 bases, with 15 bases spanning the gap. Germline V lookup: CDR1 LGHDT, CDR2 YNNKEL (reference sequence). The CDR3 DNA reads TGTGCCAGCAGCCACAGAGGGGACTGGGGCATTCAGTACTTC. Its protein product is CASSHRGDWGIQYF.

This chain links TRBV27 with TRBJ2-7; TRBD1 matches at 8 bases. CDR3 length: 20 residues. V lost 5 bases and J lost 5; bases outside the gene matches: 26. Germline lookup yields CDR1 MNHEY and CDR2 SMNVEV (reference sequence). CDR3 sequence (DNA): TGTGCCAGCAGTGCCCCGCACCGGGACAGGTTGGGTCGCTCCTACGACGAGCAGTACTTC. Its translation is CASSAPHRDRLGRSYDEQYF.

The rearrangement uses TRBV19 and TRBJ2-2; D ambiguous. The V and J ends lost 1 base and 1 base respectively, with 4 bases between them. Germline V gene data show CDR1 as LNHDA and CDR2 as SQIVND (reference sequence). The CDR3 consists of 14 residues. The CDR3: CASSIGQNTGELFF. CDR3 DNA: TGTGCCAGTAGTATAGGTCAGAACACCGGGGAGCTGTTTTTT.

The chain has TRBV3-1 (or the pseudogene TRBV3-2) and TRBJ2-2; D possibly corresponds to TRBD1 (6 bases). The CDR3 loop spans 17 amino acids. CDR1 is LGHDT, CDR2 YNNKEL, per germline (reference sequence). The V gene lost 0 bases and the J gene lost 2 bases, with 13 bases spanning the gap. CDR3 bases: TGTGCCAGCAGCCAAGACGGGACACTCACTAACACCGGGGAGCTGTTTTTT. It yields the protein CASSQDGTLTNTGELFF.

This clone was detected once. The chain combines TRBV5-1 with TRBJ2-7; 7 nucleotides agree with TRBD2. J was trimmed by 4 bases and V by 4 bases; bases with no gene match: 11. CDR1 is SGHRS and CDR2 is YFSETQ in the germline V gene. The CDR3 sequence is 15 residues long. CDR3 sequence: CASSVGSGREYEQYF. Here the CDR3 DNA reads TGCGCCAGCAGCGTGGGGTCAGGGAGGGAGTACGAGCAGTACTTC.

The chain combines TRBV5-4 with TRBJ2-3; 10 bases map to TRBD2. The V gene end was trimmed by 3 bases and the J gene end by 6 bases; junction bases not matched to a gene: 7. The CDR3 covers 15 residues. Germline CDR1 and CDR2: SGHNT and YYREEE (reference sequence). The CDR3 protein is CASSYERGGPDTQYF. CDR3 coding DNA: TGTGCCAGCAGCTACGAGCGGGGGGGCCCCGATACGCAGTATTTT.

The chain's CDR3 is CASSEAPKLSYNSPLHF. CDR3 DNA: TGTGCCAGCAGTGAAGCCCCTAAGCTGAGCTATAATTCACCCCTCCACTTT. V usage is TRBV6-1 and J usage is TRBJ1-6; no clear D gene. Germline V gene lookup returns CDR1 MNHNS and CDR2 SASEGT. Trimming took off 0 bases at V and 3 bases at J, with 12 bases between the two ends. This CDR3 is 17 amino acids long.

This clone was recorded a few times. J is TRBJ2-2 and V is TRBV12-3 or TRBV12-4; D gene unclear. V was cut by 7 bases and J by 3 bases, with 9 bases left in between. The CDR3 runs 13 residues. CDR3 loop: CASKTIYTGELFF. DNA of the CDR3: TGTGCCAGCAAGACAATTTACACCGGGGAGCTGTTTTTT.

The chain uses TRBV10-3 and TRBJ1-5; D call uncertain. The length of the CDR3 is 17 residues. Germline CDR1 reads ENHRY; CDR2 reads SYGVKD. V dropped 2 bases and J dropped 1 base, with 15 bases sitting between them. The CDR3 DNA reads TGTGCCATCAGTGAGGGTCCCCTTACAAACAGCAATCAGCCCCAGCATTTT. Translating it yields CAISEGPLTNSNQPQHF.

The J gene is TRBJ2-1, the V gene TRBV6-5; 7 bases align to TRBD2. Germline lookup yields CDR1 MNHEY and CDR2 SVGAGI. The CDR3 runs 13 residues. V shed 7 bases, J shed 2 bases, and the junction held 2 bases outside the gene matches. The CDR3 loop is CASTTSPYNEQFF. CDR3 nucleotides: TGTGCCAGCACGACTAGCCCCTACAATGAGCAGTTCTTC.